This TCR beta chain was retrieved from a study of blood T cells in healthy people across ages. Broader study findings: Diversity figures based on one million T cells were deemed too low. No one knew whether donors had CMV, which possibly confounded expanded clonotype changes.

The CDR3 runs to 14 residues. With 3 bases clipped from V and 4 bases from J, the junction kept 4 bases outside the gene matches. The germline CDR1 and CDR2 sequences are ENHRY and SYGVKD. All donors came from Russia, were Caucasian and healthy, and spanned ages about 6 to 100. Remarks on this clonotype: The antigen is undetermined.

A second about 6 to 12 cycle PCR used barcoded and J-beta primers. MiXCR was run by TCRdb on the 5' RACE reads, yielding one entry per CDR3 protein. This sample yields hundreds of thousands of distinct CDR3 sequences, of which around 29% are seen a single time; about 30% belongs to the top ten. The sequenced sample was blood. The chain has TRBV10-3 and TRBJ1-2; 8 positions agree with TRBD1. This receptor was taken from a woman in her 70s in good health. The CDR3 region is CAISDSGGGYGYTF. DNA for the CDR3: TGTGCCATCAGTGATTCAGGGGGCGGCTATGGCTACACCTTC.